This T cell receptor (beta chain) originates from a study of OX40 agonist ivuxolimab in advanced cancers. In the study overall: Partial responses were achieved by three patients: one hepatocellular carcinoma, two cutaneous melanoma. Study-level findings and limits: CD8+ T cells showed, on average, more clonal expansion than CD4+ cells. By week 6 at 0.1 to 3.0 mg/kg, blood CD4+ and CD8+ T cells had expanded clonally.

With regard to this clone: The target antigen is unknown.

V was pared by 0 bases and J by 2 bases, with 9 bases of the junction left unmatched. CDR3 length equals 19 residues. Germline lookup yields CDR1 SGHDT and CDR2 YYEEEE. Blood draws occurred at baseline, cycle 4 day 1, and cycle 7 day 1. Profiling relied on immunoSEQ multiplex PCR, and the TCRdb table lists in-frame clones only, not all of them. The sample has approximately 94,000 clones; more than 85% are singletons. The sample here was CD4+ or CD8+ T cells sorted from blood, taken in a trial of the OX40 agonist ivuxolimab. The rearrangement links TRBV5-6 to TRBJ2-3; 13 nucleotides align to TRBD2. The TCR comes from an adult with an advanced solid tumor such as melanoma, head and neck, liver or kidney cancer. CDR3 DNA sequence: TGTGCCAGCAGCTTGGGGAGGACTAGCGGGGGAGCCTTCACAGATACGCAGTATTTT. Its protein product is CASSLGRTSGGAFTDTQYF.